Following are 27 T cell receptor beta chains from one sample sequenced in a study of blood T cell repertoires in COVID-19. TCRdb's table, derived via immunoSEQ multiplex PCR, lists solely in-frame clones and lacks some. The data show 150,000 or so clones, about four fifths seen once. Input material: peripheral blood. The origin of the receptors is a human donor with acute or convalescent COVID-19. The donor label of this sample is uncertain.

This chain uses TRBV11-2 with TRBJ2-7, with unresolved D. Germline-derived CDR1 and CDR2 are SGHAT and FQNNGV. V lost 5 bases, J lost 2 bases, and 10 bases lay in between. The CDR3 is made up of 13 amino acids. CDR3: CASSLYLTYEQYV. The CDR3 nucleotides read TGTGCCAGCAGCCTCTACCTTACCTACGAGCAGTACGTC.

The chain links TRBV1 to TRBJ1-5; the table's D call of TRBD1 was not tested on the DNA. TRBV1 is deemed a pseudogene. The CDR3 consists of 15 residues. The CDR3 protein is CTHQQGHDSNQPQHF. The CDR3 DNA is TGCACCCACCAGCAGGGACACGATAGCAATCAGCCCCAGCATTTT.

CDR3 sequence: CASSLVSDYNSPLHF. The CDR3 DNA reads TGCGCCAGCAGCTTGGTCAGTGACTATAATTCACCCCTCCACTTT. V is TRBV5-1 and J is TRBJ1-6; unclear D gene. CDR3 length equals 15 residues. Germline V lookup: CDR1 SGHRS, CDR2 YFSETQ. V was clipped by 0 bases and J by 3 bases, with 7 bases between them.

The rearrangement uses TRBV6-5 and TRBJ2-3, with D perhaps TRBD2 (6 bases). V was clipped by 6 bases and J by 2 bases, with 9 bases between them. CDR3 length equals 13 residues. Germline V CDR1 and CDR2: MNHEY, SVGAGI. CDR3 sequence (DNA): TGTGCCAGCAGAAGGGACTTCACAGATACGCAGTATTTT. Protein sequence: CASRRDFTDTQYF.

The chain joins TRBV30 to TRBJ1-6; 7 nucleotides agree with TRBD1. V shed 0 bases and J 8 bases; nucleotides not matched to a gene: 4. Germline V gene lookup returns CDR1 GTSNPN and CDR2 SVGIG (reference sequence). This CDR3 contains 14 residues. DNA of the CDR3: TGTGCCTGGAGTGTGGCAGGGGGAGATTCACCCCTCCACTTT. Its protein is CAWSVAGGDSPLHF.

The rearrangement links TRBV11-1 to TRBJ2-5; TRBD2 matches at 11 bases. V gave up 1 base and J gave up 4 bases; unmatched junction bases: 5. CDR3 length: 16 residues. The germline V gene has CDR1 SGHAT and CDR2 FQDESV (reference sequence). CDR3 sequence reads: CASSLGVLAGGETQYF. For the CDR3, the DNA is TGTGCCAGCAGCTTAGGGGTGCTAGCGGGGGGAGAGACCCAGTACTTC.

This chain joins TRBV12-3 or TRBV12-4 and TRBJ2-4, with 7 nucleotides matching TRBD1. The V segment lost 4 bases and the J segment 5 bases; nucleotides outside the gene matches: 2. The CDR3 contains 13 residues. In DNA form, the CDR3 reads TGTGCCAGCAGTTCCGGGACAGAAAACATTCAGTACTTC. Protein product: CASSSGTENIQYF.

V and J are TRBV9 and TRBJ2-7; a possible D gene is TRBD2 (6 bases). Germline V CDR1 and CDR2: SGDLS, YYNGEE. The CDR3 consists of 14 residues. V was cut by 3 bases and J by 0 bases, with 10 bases left in between. Here the CDR3 DNA reads TGTGCCAGCAGCGCCCGTAGCGGCTCCTACGAGCAGTACTTC. Translation gives CASSARSGSYEQYF.

The CDR3 loop reads CASSPGTGGKETQYF. For the CDR3, the DNA is TGTGCCAGCAGCCCAGGGACAGGGGGAAAGGAGACCCAGTACTTC. The chain employs TRBV7-9 and TRBJ2-5; the match to TRBD1 covers 11 bases. With 5 bases clipped from V and 5 bases from J, the junction kept 7 bases outside the gene matches. Germline V gene lookup returns CDR1 SEHNR and CDR2 FQNEAQ (reference sequence). This CDR3 region has 15 residues. The entire variable domain, with the rest obtained from reference TRBV7-9 and TRBJ2-5, is as follows: DTGVSQNPRHKITKRGQNVTFRCDPISEHNRLYWYRQTLGQGPEFLTYFQNEAQLEKSRLLSDRFSAERPKGSFSTLEIQRTEQGDSAMYLCASSPGTGGKETQYFGPGTRLLVL.

This rearrangement joins TRBV6-2 or TRBV6-3 to TRBJ2-1; TRBD2 matches at 8 bases. The junction had 7 bases not matched to a gene; V was cut back by 2 bases and J by 7 bases. Germline V gene sequence: CDR1 MNHEY, CDR2 SVGEGT. This CDR3 spans 15 amino acids. CDR3 protein: CASSYAGGGANEQFF. CDR3 nucleotide sequence: TGTGCCAGCAGTTACGCGGGGGGCGGGGCGAATGAGCAGTTCTTC.

J is TRBJ1-4 and V is TRBV6-1, with 10 nucleotides matching TRBD1. CDR1 MNHNS and CDR2 SASEGT come from the germline V gene. This CDR3 is built from 16 residues. V trimming: 3 bases; J trimming: 2 bases; junction bases outside the gene matches: 3. The CDR3 DNA is TGTGCCAGCAGTGACCCGGGACAGGGGACTAATGAAAAACTGTTTTTT. It translates to CASSDPGQGTNEKLFF.

This rearrangement joins TRBV12-3 or TRBV12-4 to TRBJ1-2; maybe TRBD1 (5 bases). Deletions cut 6 bases from V and 8 bases from J, with 16 bases between. The CDR3 is 13 amino acids. The CDR3 sequence is CASSQQVKKGYTF. The DNA for the CDR3 is TGTGCCAGCAGCCAACAGGTTAAGAAGGGCTACACCTTC.

This clone was observed a handful of times. The chain joins TRBV7-9 to TRBJ1-3; TRBD1 aligns across 10 bases. The CDR3 is 16 residues long. Germline CDR1 SEHNR, CDR2 FQNEAQ (reference sequence). Trimming removed 3 bases from V and 0 bases from J; junction bases left unmatched: 2. The CDR3, as DNA: TGTGCCAGCAGCTTGACAGGGGGCGCCTCTGGAAACACCATATATTTT. It codes for CASSLTGGASGNTIYF.

The chain has TRBV7-2 and TRBJ2-1; no clear D gene. The germline V gene encodes CDR1 SGHTA and CDR2 FQGNSA. The CDR3 runs to 13 residues. V lost 5 bases and J lost 5, with 10 bases in between. CDR3 in DNA: TGTGCCAGCAGCCCACCGAACAACAATGAGCAGTTCTTC. This gives the protein CASSPPNNNEQFF.

This clone was counted once. The rearrangement uses TRBV24-1 and TRBJ2-3; D might be TRBD2 (5 bases). The V gene's germline CDR1 is KGHDR and CDR2 SFDVKD. Deletions cut 11 bases from V and 5 bases from J, with 19 bases between. The length of the CDR3 is 14 residues. CDR3: CAIPRGRGVDTQYF. The CDR3 bases are TGTGCCATCCCCCGAGGGAGAGGCGTAGATACGCAGTATTTT.

This chain uses TRBV9 with TRBJ1-6; TRBD1 aligns across 8 bases. Germline CDR1 and CDR2: SGDLS and YYNGEE. The CDR3 loop spans 15 amino acids. V shed 4 bases and J 10 bases; nucleotides not matched to a gene: 10. In DNA, the CDR3 is TGTGCCAGCAGCCCCTACGACAGGGGTGAATCACCCCTCCACTTT. Amino acids: CASSPYDRGESPLHF.

The V and J genes are TRBV2 and TRBJ1-5, with 10 bases matching TRBD1. Germline CDR1 and CDR2: SNHLY and FYNNEI. CDR3 size: 14 residues. Germline trimming cut 6 bases from V and 2 bases from J; bases unmatched to any gene: 1. As DNA, the CDR3 is TGTGCCAGCAGCGGACAGGGGGGCAATCAGCCCCAGCATTTT. Its protein is CASSGQGGNQPQHF.

V is TRBV3-1 (or the pseudogene TRBV3-2) and J is TRBJ1-2, with TRBD1 matching 8 bases. This CDR3 has 14 residues. With V trimmed by 3 bases and J by 4 bases, 4 bases remained unmatched. Germline V lookup: CDR1 LGHDT, CDR2 YNNKEL (reference sequence). The CDR3 coding sequence is TGTGCCAGCAGCCAGGGACAGGCCACCTATGGCTACACCTTC. Encoded protein: CASSQGQATYGYTF.

The table lists this clone with a few counts. The J gene is TRBJ1-2, the V gene TRBV4-1, with 9 bases aligning to TRBD1. V was clipped by 2 bases and J by 4 bases; unmatched bases: 5. Germline CDR1 and CDR2: MGHRA and YSYEKL. The CDR3 is made up of 15 amino acids. This CDR3 reads CASSQTETGGYGYTF. CDR3 sequence (DNA): TGCGCCAGCAGCCAAACAGAGACAGGGGGCTATGGCTACACCTTC.

DNA for the CDR3: TGTGCCACCAGTGAAGGGGACACCGGGGAGCTGTTTTTT. Residues: CATSEGDTGELFF. The chain recombines TRBV24-1 with TRBJ2-2; possible D gene TRBD1, 5 bases. This CDR3 is built from 13 residues. Trimming took off 4 bases at V and 3 bases at J, with 5 bases between the two ends. Germline CDR1 and CDR2: KGHDR and SFDVKD.

The CDR3 region has the DNA TGTGCCAGCAGCTTGTGGACAGGACGCTACAATGAGCAGTTCTTC. This translates into CASSLWTGRYNEQFF. The chain joins TRBV5-4 to TRBJ2-1, with TRBD1 matching 7 bases. CDR3 size: 15 residues. The trim removed 1 base at V and 3 bases at J, leaving 4 bases unmatched. Germline V gives CDR1 SGHNT, CDR2 YYREEE (reference sequence).

With respect to this clone: Other DNA sequences within the sample encode an identical CDR3. This chain connects TRBV27 to TRBJ2-1, with a weak D call TRBD1 (6 bases). Between the trimmed V and J ends, which lost 5 bases and 8 bases, there was a span of 13 bases. Germline CDR1 and CDR2: MNHEY and SMNVEV (reference sequence). This CDR3 has 13 amino acids. The DNA of the CDR3 is TGTGCCAGCAGTCTTTCAGGGGATCATGAGCAGTTCTTC. Translation: CASSLSGDHEQFF.

This rearrangement joins TRBV29-1 to TRBJ1-1; no clear D. Germline assignment: CDR1 SQVTM and CDR2 ANQGSEA. The CDR3 runs to 11 residues. The ends were cut back, 7 bases at V and 8 bases at J, with 14 bases in the middle. The CDR3 sequence is CSAQSALEAFF. CDR3 in DNA: TGCAGCGCCCAAAGCGCTCTCGAAGCTTTCTTT.

The rearrangement joins TRBV30 to TRBJ1-1, with TRBD1 matching over 8 bases. V shed 5 bases and J 3 bases; nucleotides not matched to a gene: 5. This CDR3 region has 13 residues. CDR1 and CDR2 (germline): GTSNPN, SVGIG (reference sequence). The DNA of the CDR3 is TGTGCCTGGGGACAGGGACATTACACTGAAGCTTTCTTT. Encoded protein: CAWGQGHYTEAFF.

The chain joins TRBV7-9 to TRBJ2-1; 13 bases fit TRBD2. The J segment lost 7 bases and the V segment lost 5 bases, leaving 8 bases of the junction unmatched. This CDR3 comprises 16 residues. Germline V CDR1 and CDR2: SEHNR, FQNEAQ (reference sequence). The CDR3 DNA is TGTGCCAGCAGCATTACTAGCGGGGGGGCGTGGAATGAGCAGTTCTTC. It specifies CASSITSGGAWNEQFF.

This clone was counted many times. The rearrangement joins TRBV30 to TRBJ2-1; 8 positions match TRBD1. Per germline, CDR1 GTSNPN and CDR2 SVGIG (reference sequence). This CDR3 region has 13 residues. V lost 5 bases and J lost 3; bases outside the gene matches: 3. The CDR3: CAWGQGDYNEQFF. The DNA for the CDR3 is TGTGCCTGGGGACAGGGAGACTACAATGAGCAGTTCTTC.

This clone was seen only a few times. V usage is TRBV5-4 and J usage is TRBJ1-2, with D uncertain. This CDR3 has 14 residues. Trimming removed 0 bases at V and 9 bases at J, with 15 bases between. Germline values: CDR1 SGHNT, CDR2 YYREEE (reference sequence). The chain's CDR3 is CASSLVSGLGSYTF. CDR3 nucleotides: TGTGCCAGCAGCTTGGTCAGCGGGTTGGGGAGCTACACCTTC.